The present entry profiles one T cell receptor (beta chain) with its context. This clone was found once. The specificity of this receptor is unknown. No much larger clone exists at a distance of one base, and base qualities are not known. This specimen belongs to a study of blood T cell repertoires in COVID-19 (dated by TCRdb to between 2020 and 2021). The study in broad terms: Samples from collaborators originated in the United States, Italy and Spain and spanned both the acute and convalescent phases of COVID-19. The repertoires were made available in a free public database intended to serve as a resource for research on the immune response to SARS-CoV-2. The dataset comprised deeply sampled blood TCRbeta repertoires from subjects exposed to, actively infected with, or recovered from COVID-19. Where available, HLA class I and class II types were taken from metadata supplied by the sample provider and were not determined by assay-based typing. The sample metadata nearly always contained a de-identified subject ID, COVID-19 status, age in years and sex. The prospective study material was composed of cDNA or gDNA derived from T cells, B-cell-depleted T cells, or PBMCs. Samples came from the ongoing ImmuneRACE study (first 160 participants) plus 1,254 subjects from 6 global collaborators. Findings and caveats that apply to the study as a whole: Clinical and demographic metadata were provided uncurated, with the amount varying by source and participant.

From the cysteine through the phenylalanine, the CDR3 covers 16 amino acids. Only CDR3 DNA remains: 48 bases, in frame from the first base. The germline V gene (reference sequence) supplies CDR1 LNHDA and CDR2 SQIVND. From V the trimming removes 1 base and from J it removes 1 base, while the gene matches leave 6 bases of the junction unaccounted for. In Seattle, one collaborating source enrolled patients while the infection was active and tracked those patients longitudinally over the course of disease. Collaborating institutions collected whole blood in K2EDTA tubes following their own protocols. Collaborator samples were shipped for TCRbeta analysis as frozen whole blood, isolated PBMCs, or DNA extracted from either sample type. TCRbeta CDR3 regions were amplified from genomic DNA using the immunoSEQ Assay, a bias-controlled multiplex PCR. As for how the authors treated the data: Within the assay, amplification of reference gene primers was used to estimate how many nucleated cells each sample contained. To quantify the absolute abundance of each unique TCRbeta CDR3 rearrangement, sequence reads were collapsed and filtered. Productive Simpson clonality was computed per sample as the square root of Simpson's diversity index over productive rearrangements. Entries here come from immuneACCESS through TCRdb and include only in-frame sequences with V and J called. Some clones fail to appear in such tables; in the studies checked, an unresolved V gene covers under half of the shortfall, and the cause of the remainder is unknown. The DNA was the basis for D and trimming; V, J and clone size are from that table. The sample table lists 200,000 to 250,000 clones, about 94% of them with a count of one. The top ten clones comprise 0.82% of the sample.

The chain joins TRBV19 to TRBJ1-1, with 7 junctional bases fitting TRBD1. The sequenced sample was peripheral blood. The receptor was isolated from a man between 60 and 70 years old with COVID-19, enrolled during active disease. The CDR3 protein is CASSIATGVRNTEAFF. The nucleotide sequence is TGTGCCAGTAGTATAGCCACAGGGGTACGGAACACTGAAGCTTTCTTT.